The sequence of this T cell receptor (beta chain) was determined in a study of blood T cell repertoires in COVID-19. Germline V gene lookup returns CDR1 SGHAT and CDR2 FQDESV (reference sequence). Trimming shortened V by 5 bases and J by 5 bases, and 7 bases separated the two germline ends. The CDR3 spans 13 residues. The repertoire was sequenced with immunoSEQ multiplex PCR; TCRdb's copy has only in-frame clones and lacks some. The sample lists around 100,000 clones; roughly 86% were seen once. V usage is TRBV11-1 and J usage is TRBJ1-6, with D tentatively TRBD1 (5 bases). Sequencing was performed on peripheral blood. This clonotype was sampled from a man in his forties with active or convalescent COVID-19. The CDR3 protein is CASSVQDNSPLHF. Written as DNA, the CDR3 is TGTGCCAGCAGCGTACAGGATAATTCACCCCTCCACTTT. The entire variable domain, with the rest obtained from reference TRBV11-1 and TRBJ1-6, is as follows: EAEVAQSPRYKITEKSQAVAFWCDPISGHATLYWYRQILGQGPELLVQFQDESVVDDSQLPKDRFSAERLKGVDSTLKIQPAELGDSAMYLCASSVQDNSPLHFGNGTRLTVT.